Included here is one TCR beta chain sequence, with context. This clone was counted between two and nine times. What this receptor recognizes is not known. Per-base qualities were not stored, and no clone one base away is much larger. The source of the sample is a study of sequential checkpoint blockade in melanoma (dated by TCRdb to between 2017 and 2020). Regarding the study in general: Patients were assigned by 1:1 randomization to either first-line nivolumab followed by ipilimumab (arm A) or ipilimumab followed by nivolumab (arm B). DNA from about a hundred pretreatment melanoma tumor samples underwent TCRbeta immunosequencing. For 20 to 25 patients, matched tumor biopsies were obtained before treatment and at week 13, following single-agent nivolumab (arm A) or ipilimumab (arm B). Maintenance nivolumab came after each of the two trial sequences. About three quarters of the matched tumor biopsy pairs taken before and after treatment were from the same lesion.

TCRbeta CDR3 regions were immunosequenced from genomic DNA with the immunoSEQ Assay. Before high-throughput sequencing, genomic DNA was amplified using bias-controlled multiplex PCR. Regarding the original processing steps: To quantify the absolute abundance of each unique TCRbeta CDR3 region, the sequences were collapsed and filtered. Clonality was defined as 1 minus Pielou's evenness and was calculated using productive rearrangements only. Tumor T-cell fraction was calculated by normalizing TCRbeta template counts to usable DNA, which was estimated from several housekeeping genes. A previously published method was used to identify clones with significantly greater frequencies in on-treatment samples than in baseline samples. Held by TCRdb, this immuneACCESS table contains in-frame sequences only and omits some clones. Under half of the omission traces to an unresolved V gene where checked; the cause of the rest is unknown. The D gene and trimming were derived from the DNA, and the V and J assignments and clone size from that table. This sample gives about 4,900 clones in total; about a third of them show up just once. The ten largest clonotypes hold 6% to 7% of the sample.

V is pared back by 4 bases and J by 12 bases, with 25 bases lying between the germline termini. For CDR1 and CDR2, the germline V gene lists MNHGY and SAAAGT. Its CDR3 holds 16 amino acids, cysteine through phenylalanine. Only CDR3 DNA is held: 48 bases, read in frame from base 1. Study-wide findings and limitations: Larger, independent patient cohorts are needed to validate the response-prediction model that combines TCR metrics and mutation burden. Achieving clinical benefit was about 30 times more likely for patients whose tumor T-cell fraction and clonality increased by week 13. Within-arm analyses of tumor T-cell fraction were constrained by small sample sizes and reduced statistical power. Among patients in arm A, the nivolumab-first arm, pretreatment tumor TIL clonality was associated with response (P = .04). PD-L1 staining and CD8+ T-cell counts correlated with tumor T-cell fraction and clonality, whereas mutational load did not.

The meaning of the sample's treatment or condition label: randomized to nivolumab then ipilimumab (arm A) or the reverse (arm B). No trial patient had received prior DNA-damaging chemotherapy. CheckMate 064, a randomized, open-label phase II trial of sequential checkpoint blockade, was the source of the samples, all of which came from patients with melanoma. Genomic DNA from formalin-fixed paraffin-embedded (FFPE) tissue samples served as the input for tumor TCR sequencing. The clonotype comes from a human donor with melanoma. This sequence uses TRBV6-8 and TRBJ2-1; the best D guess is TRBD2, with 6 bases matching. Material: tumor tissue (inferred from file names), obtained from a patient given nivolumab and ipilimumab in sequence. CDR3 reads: CASSFAGIAATRWQFF. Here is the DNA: TGTGCCAGCAGTTTCGCCGGGATAGCGGCAACCAGGTGGCAGTTCTTC.